This TCR beta chain derives from a study of a mutant IDH1 vaccine in newly diagnosed glioma. The time point was: baseline, week 1 (first vaccination visit). Treatment: pre-vaccination baseline after standard-of-care therapy. In every donor, the tumor was a new WHO grade 3 or 4 IDH1-mutant, ATRX-lost astrocytoma. Clones were sequenced by immunoSEQ multiplex PCR, and TCRdb holds only the in-frame ones, with some missing. There are around 50,000 clones in the sample; 70% to 90% occur only once, and approximately 2.5% lies in the top ten. This receptor was obtained from a man aged 40-50 years with glioma. The source was PBMCs, collected from a glioma patient treated with radiotherapy, temozolomide or both.

The CDR3, as DNA: TGCGCCAGCAGCTTAATCGTGGGAGCGAACGAGCAGTACTTC. This translates into CASSLIVGANEQYF. This sequence joins TRBV5-1 and TRBJ2-7, with D possibly being TRBD2 (5 bases). Germline CDR1 SGHRS, CDR2 YFSETQ. CDR3 length: 14 amino acids. V was clipped by 2 bases and J by 5 bases, with 14 bases between them.